These T cell receptor beta chains were read from a single sample in a study of T-cell memory formation after mild COVID-19. TCRdb analysed the 5' RACE reads with MiXCR anew, one entry per CDR3 protein. The table has some 250,000 distinct CDR3 sequences, roughly a tenth seen once. What was sequenced was PBMCs or a T cell subset sorted from them (not recorded which). The source of these receptors is a man aged 18 to 30 who had mild COVID-19 (a few samples of this study predate the infection). Cell type and time point are not known. Each CDR3 is given with its conserved first and last residue. D genes are given only for firm matches. A row's size may be missing; if present it is once, few, many or a size class.

d_call,j_call,clone_size,v_call,cdr3_nt,cdr3_aa
TRBD1,TRBJ2-7,-,TRBV5-1,TGCGCCAGCAGCTACGCCCCGGCGGGACAGGTATCCGAGCAGTACTTC,CASSYAPAGQVSEQYF
TRBD2,TRBJ2-5,few,TRBV7-2,TGTGCCAGCAGCGTAGTGCGGGGGGTCCTCCAAGAGACCCAGTACTTC,CASSVVRGVLQETQYF
TRBD2,TRBJ2-5,-,TRBV6-4,TGTGCCAGCAGCCCGACTAGCAGGGAGACCCAGTACTTC,CASSPTSRETQYF
-,TRBJ2-1,few,TRBV4-3,TGCGCCAGCAGCCAAGATCCACCGGGCTCCTACAATGAGCAGTTCTTC,CASSQDPPGSYNEQFF
TRBD2,TRBJ2-3,many,TRBV5-1,TGCGCCAGCAGCTTCTCCTATGCGGGGGGAAATACAGATACGCAGTATTTT,CASSFSYAGGNTDTQYF
TRBD2,TRBJ2-5,few,TRBV20-1,TGCAGTGCTAGAGATCTGAGCGGGGAAAAGACCCAGTACTTC,CSARDLSGEKTQYF
TRBD1,TRBJ1-2,-,TRBV7-2,TGTGCCAGCAGCTTTGGCCCTGAGACAGGGTACCGCTATGGCTACACCTTC,CASSFGPETGYRYGYTF
-,TRBJ1-1,many,TRBV20-1,TGCAGTGCTAGAGGAGAGGGGACGACTGAAGCTTTCTTT,CSARGEGTTEAFF
-,TRBJ2-6,-,TRBV12-3/TRBV12-4,TGTGCCAGCAGTTTTTGGGAGTTCGGGGCCAACGTCCTGACTTTC,CASSFWEFGANVLTF
-,TRBJ2-5,few,TRBV28,TGTGCCAGCAGTCCCGACCCCGAGCAGAGGGTGACCCAGTACTTC,CASSPDPEQRVTQYF
TRBD2,TRBJ2-1,few,TRBV6-4,TGTGCCAGCAGTGACTGGACTAGCCCCAATGAGCAGTTCTTC,CASSDWTSPNEQFF
-,TRBJ1-5,-,TRBV3-1,TGTGCCAGCAGCCAAGATGGGGGGAACAGCAATCAGCCCCAGCATTTT,CASSQDGGNSNQPQHF
-,TRBJ2-2,-,TRBV2,TGTGCCAGCAGTGAAGGCAAGAACACCGGGGAGCTGTTTTTT,CASSEGKNTGELFF
-,TRBJ2-5,few,TRBV5-1,TGCGCCAGCAGCCATCGCCACTGGGGATGGACCCAGTACTTC,CASSHRHWGWTQYF
TRBD1,TRBJ1-2,-,TRBV7-8,TGTGCCAGCAGCTCTTACAGGGGGCGGAACTATGGCTACACCTTC,CASSSYRGRNYGYTF
TRBD1,TRBJ1-2,-,TRBV28,TGTGCCAGCAGTCCACGTGGGGCCAGGGGGAACTATGGCTACACCTTC,CASSPRGARGNYGYTF
-,TRBJ2-5,many,TRBV12-5,TGTGCTAGTGCAACCACAGGAGGGACCCAGTACTTC,CASATTGGTQYF
-,TRBJ2-5,-,TRBV29-1,TGCAGCGTTGAAGATGGTTCTGGTGGCGCGGAGACCCAGTACTTC,CSVEDGSGGAETQYF
-,TRBJ1-3,-,TRBV19,TGTGCCAGCCGAGACAGGAAACCTGGAAACACCATATATTTT,CASRDRKPGNTIYF
-,TRBJ1-5,-,TRBV27,TGTGCCAGCAGCAGAAGGCCGGGACAGCCCCAGCATTTT,CASSRRPGQPQHF
TRBD1,TRBJ2-1,many,TRBV11-3,TGTGCCAGCAGCTTAGAACAGGGGGGCTCGAGCTCCTACAATGAGCAGTTCTTC,CASSLEQGGSSSYNEQFF
TRBD2,TRBJ2-5,-,TRBV30,TGTGCCTGGAGTTTTAGCGGGGCCTCAGAGACCCAGTACTTC,CAWSFSGASETQYF
-,TRBJ2-3,-,TRBV24-1,TGTGCCACCAGTGAGACAGGCCGAGGTACAGATACGCAGTATTTT,CATSETGRGTDTQYF
-,TRBJ1-1,-,TRBV4-3,TGCGCCAGCAGCTCCCGGTTGGGCACTGAAGCTTTCTTT,CASSSRLGTEAFF
TRBD1,TRBJ1-5,few,TRBV12-3/TRBV12-4,TGTGCCAGCAGTTTAGCGACAGGGATGGGGCCGCCCCAGCATTTT,CASSLATGMGPPQHF
-,TRBJ2-5,many,TRBV5-1,TGCGCCAGCAGCCTTGAAGCAGAGACCCAGTACTTC,CASSLEAETQYF
-,TRBJ2-6,-,TRBV5-1,TGCGCCAGCAGCTGGAGCTCTGGGGCCAACGTCCTGACTTTC,CASSWSSGANVLTF
-,TRBJ1-1,-,TRBV6-5,TGTGCCAGCAGTTTTTTAGGGGGGTTTTTCAACACTGAAGCTTTCTTT,CASSFLGGFFNTEAFF
-,TRBJ1-3,few,TRBV6-5,TGTGCCAGCAGTTACGCGGGTCCGGGGGCTGGAAACACCATATATTTT,CASSYAGPGAGNTIYF
-,TRBJ2-3,many,TRBV6-5,TGTGCCAGCAGTTGGGACAACACAGATACGCAGTATTTT,CASSWDNTDTQYF
TRBD2,TRBJ2-5,-,TRBV6-5,TGTGCCAGCAGACGGGGCGGGGGAGAGACCCAGTACTTC,CASRRGGGETQYF
-,TRBJ2-5,many,TRBV20-1,TGCAGTGCTAGCCCCCTCCAAGAGACCCAGTACTTC,CSASPLQETQYF
-,TRBJ2-2,few,TRBV19,TGTGCCAGTAGTATGCCCAGAAACACCGGGGAGCTGTTTTTT,CASSMPRNTGELFF
TRBD1,TRBJ2-5,-,TRBV6-2/TRBV6-3,TGTGCCAGCAGTCCAGGGGGTCGGATCCAAGAGACCCAGTACTTC,CASSPGGRIQETQYF
-,TRBJ1-1,few,TRBV7-9,TGTGCCAGCAGCTTAGCGCAGGTGACTGAAGCTTTCTTT,CASSLAQVTEAFF
TRBD2,TRBJ2-5,-,TRBV7-2,TGTGCCAGCAGCGTCAGCGGGGGCCGCCAAGAGACCCAGTACTTC,CASSVSGGRQETQYF
-,TRBJ1-5,few,TRBV11-2,TGTGCCAGCAGCTTAACCCCTATCTCGAATCAGCCCCAGCATTTT,CASSLTPISNQPQHF
TRBD2,TRBJ2-2,few,TRBV7-9,TGTGCCAGCAGCACACTAGCGGCCCCGAACACCGGGGAGCTGTTTTTT,CASSTLAAPNTGELFF
-,TRBJ1-5,few,TRBV4-1,TGCGCCAGCAGCCAAGACCCGATCGGGGTAGGGAATCAGCCCCAGCATTTT,CASSQDPIGVGNQPQHF
TRBD1,TRBJ2-1,-,TRBV7-9,TGTGCCAGCAGCTCAGTCCCGGGACAGGACAATGAGCAGTTCTTC,CASSSVPGQDNEQFF
-,TRBJ2-4,few,TRBV18,TGTGCCAGCTCACCACCATATAGTGGGGACATTCAGTACTTC,CASSPPYSGDIQYF